This T cell receptor (beta chain) was recovered during a study of blood T cell repertoires in COVID-19. The overall study: COVID-19 samples, acute and convalescent, were from the United States, Italy and Spain.

The germline CDR1 and CDR2 sequences are SGHAT and FQNNGV. The CDR3 totals 18 residues. Trimming took 1 base from V and 6 from J, leaving 22 bases between them. The repertoire was sequenced with immunoSEQ multiplex PCR; TCRdb's copy has only in-frame clones and lacks some. The sample lists over 100,000 clones, over 60% occurring once. The sequencing sample was made of peripheral blood. The clonotype comes from a woman in her 70s with acute or convalescent COVID-19. The J gene is TRBJ2-1, the V gene TRBV11-2; tentative D call: TRBD2 (7 bases). This chain's CDR3 is CASSLAWTLRGGGNEQFF. The CDR3 nucleotides are TGTGCCAGCAGCTTAGCCTGGACGTTGAGGGGAGGGGGCAATGAGCAGTTCTTC. Full variable domain (remainder filled in from reference TRBV11-2 and TRBJ2-1): EAGVAQSPRYKIIEKRQSVAFWCNPISGHATLYWYQQILGQGPKLLIQFQNNGVVDDSQLPKDRFSAERLKGVDSTLKIQPAKLEDSAVYLCASSLAWTLRGGGNEQFFGPGTRLTVL.